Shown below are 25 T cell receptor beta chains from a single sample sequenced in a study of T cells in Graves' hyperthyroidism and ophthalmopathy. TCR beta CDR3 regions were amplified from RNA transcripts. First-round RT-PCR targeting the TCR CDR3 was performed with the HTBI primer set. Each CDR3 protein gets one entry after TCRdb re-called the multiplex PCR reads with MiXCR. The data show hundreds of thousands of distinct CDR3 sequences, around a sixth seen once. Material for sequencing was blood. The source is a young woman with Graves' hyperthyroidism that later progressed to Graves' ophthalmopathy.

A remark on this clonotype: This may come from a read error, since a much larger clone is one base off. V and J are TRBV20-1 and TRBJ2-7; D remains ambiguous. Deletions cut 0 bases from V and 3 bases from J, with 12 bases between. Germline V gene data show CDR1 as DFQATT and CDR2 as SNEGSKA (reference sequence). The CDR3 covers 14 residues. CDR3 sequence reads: CSARDGPASYEQYF. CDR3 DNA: TGCAGTGCTAGAGATGGCCCAGCCAGCTACGAGCAGTACTTC.

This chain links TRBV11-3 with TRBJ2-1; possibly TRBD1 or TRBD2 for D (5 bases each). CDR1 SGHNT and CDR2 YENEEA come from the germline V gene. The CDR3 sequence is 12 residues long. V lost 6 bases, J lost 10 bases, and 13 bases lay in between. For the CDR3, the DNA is TGTGCCAGCAGTCGGGGCTCCGCCGAGCAGTTCTTC. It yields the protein CASSRGSAEQFF.

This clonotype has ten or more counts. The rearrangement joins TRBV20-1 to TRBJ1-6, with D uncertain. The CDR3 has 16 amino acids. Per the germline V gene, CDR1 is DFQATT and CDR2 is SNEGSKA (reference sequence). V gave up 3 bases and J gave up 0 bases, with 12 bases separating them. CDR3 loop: CSARAGSSSYNSPLHF. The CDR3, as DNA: TGCAGTGCTAGGGCCGGCTCAAGCTCCTATAATTCACCCCTCCACTTT.

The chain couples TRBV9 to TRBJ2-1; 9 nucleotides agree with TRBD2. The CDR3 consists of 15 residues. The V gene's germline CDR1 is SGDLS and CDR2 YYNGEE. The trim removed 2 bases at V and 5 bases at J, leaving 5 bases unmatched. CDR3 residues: CASSVSGSKHNEQFF. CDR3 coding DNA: TGTGCCAGCAGCGTTAGCGGGAGCAAGCACAATGAGCAGTTCTTC. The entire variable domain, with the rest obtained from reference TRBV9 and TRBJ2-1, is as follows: DSGVTQTPKHLITATGQRVTLRCSPRSGDLSVYWYQQSLDQGLQFLIQYYNGEERAKGNILERFSAQQFPDLHSELNLSSLELGDSALYFCASSVSGSKHNEQFFGPGTRLTVL.

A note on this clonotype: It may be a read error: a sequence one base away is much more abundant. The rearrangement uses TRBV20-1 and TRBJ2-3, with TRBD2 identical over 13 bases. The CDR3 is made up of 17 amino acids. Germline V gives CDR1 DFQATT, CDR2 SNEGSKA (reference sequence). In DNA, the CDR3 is TGCAGTGTTGGGACTAGCGGGGTCTATAGGAGCACAGATATGCAGTATTTT. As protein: CSVGTSGVYRSTDMQYF.

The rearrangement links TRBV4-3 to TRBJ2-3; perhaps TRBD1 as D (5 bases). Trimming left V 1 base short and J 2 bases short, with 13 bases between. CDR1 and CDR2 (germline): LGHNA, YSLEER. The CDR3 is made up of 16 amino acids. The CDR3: CASSQAEVRDTDTQYF. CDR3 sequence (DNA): TGCGCCAGCAGCCAAGCCGAGGTCAGGGACACAGATACGCAGTATTTT.

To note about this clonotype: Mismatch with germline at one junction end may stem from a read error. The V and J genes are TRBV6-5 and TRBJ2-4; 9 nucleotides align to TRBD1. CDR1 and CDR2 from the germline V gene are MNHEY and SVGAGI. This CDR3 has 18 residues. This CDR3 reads CASSNSGGTGLTKNIQYF. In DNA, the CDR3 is TGTGCCAGCAGTAACTCCGGCGGGACAGGGTTGACCAAAAACATTCAGTACTTC.

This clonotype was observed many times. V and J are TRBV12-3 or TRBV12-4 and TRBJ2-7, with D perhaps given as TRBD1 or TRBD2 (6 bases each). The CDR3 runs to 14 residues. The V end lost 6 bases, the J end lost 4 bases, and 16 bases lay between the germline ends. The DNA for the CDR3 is TGTGCCAGCAGGGGGCGGGACACTCCTTACGAGCAGTACTTC. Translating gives CASRGRDTPYEQYF.

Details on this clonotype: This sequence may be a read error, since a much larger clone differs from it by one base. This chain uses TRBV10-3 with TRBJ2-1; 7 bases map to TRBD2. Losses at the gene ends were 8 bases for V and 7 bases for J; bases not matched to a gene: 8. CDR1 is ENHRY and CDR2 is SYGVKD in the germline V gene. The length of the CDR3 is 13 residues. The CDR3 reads CAIGRASGNEQFF. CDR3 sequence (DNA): TGTGCCATCGGGAGGGCTAGCGGAAATGAGCAGTTCTTC.

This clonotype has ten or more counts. CDR3 sequence: CASSFKRESSYEQYF. CDR3 DNA sequence: TGTGCCAGCAGCTTTAAACGGGAGAGCTCCTACGAGCAGTACTTC. The chain uses TRBV7-2 and TRBJ2-7; D may be TRBD2 (6 bases). Between the trimmed V and J ends, which lost 3 bases and 0 bases, there was a span of 12 bases. The CDR3 is 15 residues long. Germline assignment: CDR1 SGHTA and CDR2 FQGNSA. Drawing the rest from reference TRBV7-2 and TRBJ2-7, the complete variable domain is GAGVSQSPSNKVTEKGKDVELRCDPISGHTALYWYRQSLGQGLEFLIYFQGNSAPDKSGLPSDRFSAERTGGSVSTLTIQRTQQEDSAVYLCASSFKRESSYEQYFGPGTRLTVT.

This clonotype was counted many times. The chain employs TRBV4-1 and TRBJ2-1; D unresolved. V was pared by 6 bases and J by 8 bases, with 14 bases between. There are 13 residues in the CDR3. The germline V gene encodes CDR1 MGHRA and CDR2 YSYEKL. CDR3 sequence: CASRSLTRDEQFF. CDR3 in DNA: TGCGCCAGCAGAAGTCTCACACGAGATGAGCAGTTCTTC.

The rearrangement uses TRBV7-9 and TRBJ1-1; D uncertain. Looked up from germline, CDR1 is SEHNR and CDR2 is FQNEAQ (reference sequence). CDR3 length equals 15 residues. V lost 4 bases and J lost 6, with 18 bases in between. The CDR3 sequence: CASSSTRDGEAEAFF. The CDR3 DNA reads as TGTGCCAGCAGCTCCACGCGCGACGGAGAGGCTGAAGCTTTCTTT. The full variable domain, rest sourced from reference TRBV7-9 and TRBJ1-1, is DTGVSQNPRHKITKRGQNVTFRCDPISEHNRLYWYRQTLGQGPEFLTYFQNEAQLEKSRLLSDRFSAERPKGSFSTLEIQRTEQGDSAMYLCASSSTRDGEAEAFFGQGTRLTVV.

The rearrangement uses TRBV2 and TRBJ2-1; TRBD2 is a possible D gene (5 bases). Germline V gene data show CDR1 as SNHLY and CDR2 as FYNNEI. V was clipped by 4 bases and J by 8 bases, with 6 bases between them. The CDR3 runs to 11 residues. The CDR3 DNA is TGTGCCAGCAGTGGGGAGTATGAGCAGTTCTTC. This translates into CASSGEYEQFF.

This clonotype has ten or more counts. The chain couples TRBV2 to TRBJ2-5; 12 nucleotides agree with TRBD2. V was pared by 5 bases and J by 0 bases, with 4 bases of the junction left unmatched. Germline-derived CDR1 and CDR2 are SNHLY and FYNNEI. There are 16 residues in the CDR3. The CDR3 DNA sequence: TGTGCCAGCAGTCTAGCGGGAGGGCCTTACCAAGAGACCCAGTACTTC. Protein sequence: CASSLAGGPYQETQYF.

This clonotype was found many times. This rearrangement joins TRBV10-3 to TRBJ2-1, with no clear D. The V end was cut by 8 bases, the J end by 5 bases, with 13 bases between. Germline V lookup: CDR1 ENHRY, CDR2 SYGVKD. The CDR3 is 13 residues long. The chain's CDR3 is CAIAELENNEQFF. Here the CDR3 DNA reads TGTGCCATCGCGGAGTTGGAAAACAATGAGCAGTTCTTC.

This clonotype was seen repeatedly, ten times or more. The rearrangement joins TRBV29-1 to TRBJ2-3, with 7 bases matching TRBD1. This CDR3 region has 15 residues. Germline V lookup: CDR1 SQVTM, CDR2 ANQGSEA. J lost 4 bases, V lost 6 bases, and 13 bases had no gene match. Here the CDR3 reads CSVPRETGRADTQYF. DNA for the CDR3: TGCAGCGTCCCTCGAGAGACAGGGCGGGCAGATACGCAGTATTTT.

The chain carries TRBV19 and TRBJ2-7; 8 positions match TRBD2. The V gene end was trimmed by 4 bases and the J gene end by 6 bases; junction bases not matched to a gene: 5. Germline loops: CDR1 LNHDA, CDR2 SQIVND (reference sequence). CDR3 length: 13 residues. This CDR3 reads CASSRGTSGEQYF. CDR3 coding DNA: TGTGCCAGTAGTAGAGGGACTAGTGGCGAGCAGTACTTC. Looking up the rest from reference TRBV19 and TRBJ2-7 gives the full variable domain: DGGITQSPKYLFRKEGQNVTLSCEQNLNHDAMYWYRQDPGQGLRLIYYSQIVNDFQKGDIAEGYSVSREKKESFPLTVTSAQKNPTAFYLCASSRGTSGEQYFGPGTRLTVT.

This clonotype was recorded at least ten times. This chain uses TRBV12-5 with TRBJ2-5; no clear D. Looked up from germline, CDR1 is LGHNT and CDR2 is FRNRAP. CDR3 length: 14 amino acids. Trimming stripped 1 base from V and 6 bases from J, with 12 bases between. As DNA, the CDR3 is TGTGCTAGTGGTTTGGCATCGGAGAGGCAGACCCAGTACTTC. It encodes CASGLASERQTQYF.

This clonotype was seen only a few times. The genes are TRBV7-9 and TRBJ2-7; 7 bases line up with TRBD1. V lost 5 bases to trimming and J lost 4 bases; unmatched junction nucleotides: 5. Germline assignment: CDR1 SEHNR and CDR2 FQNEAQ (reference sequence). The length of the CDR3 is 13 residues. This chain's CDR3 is CASSQTGEYEQYF. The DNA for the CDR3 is TGTGCCAGCAGCCAAACAGGGGAGTACGAGCAGTACTTC.

The CDR3 region is CASSPLGQVRDTIYF. In nucleotides, the CDR3 is TGTGCCAGCAGCCCTCTTGGACAGGTTCGAGACACCATATATTTT. The chain uses TRBV6-1 and TRBJ1-3, with 7 bases aligning to TRBD1. V gave up 6 bases and J gave up 8 bases; unmatched junction bases: 13. Germline-derived CDR1 and CDR2 are MNHNS and SASEGT. The CDR3 runs to 15 residues.

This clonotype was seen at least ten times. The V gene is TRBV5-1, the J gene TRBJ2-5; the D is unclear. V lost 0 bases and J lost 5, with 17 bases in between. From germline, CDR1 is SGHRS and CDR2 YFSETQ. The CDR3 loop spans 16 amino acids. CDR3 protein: CASSLATMMSAETQYF. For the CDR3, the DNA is TGCGCCAGCAGCTTGGCCACTATGATGTCAGCGGAGACCCAGTACTTC.

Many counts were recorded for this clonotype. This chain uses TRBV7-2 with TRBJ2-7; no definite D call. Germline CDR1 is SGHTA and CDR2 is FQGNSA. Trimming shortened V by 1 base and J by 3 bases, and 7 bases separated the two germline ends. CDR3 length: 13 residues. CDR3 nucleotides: TGTGCCAGCAGCTTAGATCTCTTCTACGAGCAGTACTTC. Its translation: CASSLDLFYEQYF.

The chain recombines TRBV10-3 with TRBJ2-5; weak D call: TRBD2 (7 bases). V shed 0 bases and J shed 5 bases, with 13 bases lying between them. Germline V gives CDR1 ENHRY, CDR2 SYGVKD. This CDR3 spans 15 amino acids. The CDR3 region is CAISESTGGRETQYF. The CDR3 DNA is TGTGCCATCAGTGAGTCGACGGGGGGCAGGGAGACCCAGTACTTC.

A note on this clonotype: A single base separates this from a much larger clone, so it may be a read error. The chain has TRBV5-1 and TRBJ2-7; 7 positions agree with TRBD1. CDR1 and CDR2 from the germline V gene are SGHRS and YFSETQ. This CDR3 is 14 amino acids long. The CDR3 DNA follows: TGCGCCAGCAGCCTGACGGGACAGCCCTACGAGCAGTGCTTC. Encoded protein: CASSLTGQPYEQCF.

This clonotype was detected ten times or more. The CDR3 reads CSARGLAGGPGETQYF. The CDR3, as DNA: TGCAGTGCTAGGGGGTTAGCGGGAGGGCCGGGGGAGACCCAGTACTTC. The rearrangement links TRBV20-1 to TRBJ2-5; the match to TRBD2 covers 11 bases. J was trimmed by 5 bases and V by 3 bases; bases with no gene match: 11. This CDR3 has 16 amino acids. Per the germline V gene, CDR1 is DFQATT and CDR2 is SNEGSKA (reference sequence).